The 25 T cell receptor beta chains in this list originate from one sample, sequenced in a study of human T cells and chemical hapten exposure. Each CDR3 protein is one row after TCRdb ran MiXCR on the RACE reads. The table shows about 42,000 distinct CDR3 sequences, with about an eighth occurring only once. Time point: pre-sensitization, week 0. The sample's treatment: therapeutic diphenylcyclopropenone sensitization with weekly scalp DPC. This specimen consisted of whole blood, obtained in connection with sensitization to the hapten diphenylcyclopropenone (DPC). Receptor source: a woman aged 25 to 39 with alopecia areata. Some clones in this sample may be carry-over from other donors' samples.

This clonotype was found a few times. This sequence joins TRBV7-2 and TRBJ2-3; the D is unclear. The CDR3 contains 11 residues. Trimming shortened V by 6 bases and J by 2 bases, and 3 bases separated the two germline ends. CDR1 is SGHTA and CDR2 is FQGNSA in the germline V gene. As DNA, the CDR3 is TGTGCCAGCAGATACACAGATACGCAGTATTTT. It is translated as CASRYTDTQYF.

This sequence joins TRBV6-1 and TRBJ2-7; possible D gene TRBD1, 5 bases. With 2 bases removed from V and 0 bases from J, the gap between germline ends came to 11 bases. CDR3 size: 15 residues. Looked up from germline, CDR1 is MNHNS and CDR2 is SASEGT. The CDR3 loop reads CASSEWLDTSYEQYF. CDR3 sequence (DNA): TGTGCCAGCAGTGAATGGTTGGACACCTCCTACGAGCAGTACTTC.

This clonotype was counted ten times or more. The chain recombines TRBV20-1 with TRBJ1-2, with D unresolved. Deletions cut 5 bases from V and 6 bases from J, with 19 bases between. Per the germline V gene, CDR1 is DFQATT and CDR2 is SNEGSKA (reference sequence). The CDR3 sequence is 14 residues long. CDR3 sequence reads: CSAVNEAARDGYTF. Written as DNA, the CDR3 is TGCAGTGCTGTTAACGAAGCGGCGCGTGATGGCTACACCTTC.

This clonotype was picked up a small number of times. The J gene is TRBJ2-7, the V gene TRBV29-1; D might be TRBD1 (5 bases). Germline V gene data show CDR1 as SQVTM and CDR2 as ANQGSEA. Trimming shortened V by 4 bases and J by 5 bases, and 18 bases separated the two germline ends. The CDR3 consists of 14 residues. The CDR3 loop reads CSVVPGQGKNEQYF. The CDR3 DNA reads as TGCAGCGTTGTACCCGGGCAGGGAAAAAACGAGCAGTACTTC.

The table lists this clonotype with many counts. CDR3 residues: CASSLWGQGDQPQHF. The CDR3 nucleotides are TGCGCCAGCAGCTTGTGGGGACAGGGCGATCAGCCCCAGCATTTT. The chain uses TRBV5-1 and TRBJ1-5, with 9 bases that match TRBD1. Germline assignment: CDR1 SGHRS and CDR2 YFSETQ. Trimming removed 1 base from V and 5 bases from J; junction bases left unmatched: 4. The CDR3 consists of 15 residues.

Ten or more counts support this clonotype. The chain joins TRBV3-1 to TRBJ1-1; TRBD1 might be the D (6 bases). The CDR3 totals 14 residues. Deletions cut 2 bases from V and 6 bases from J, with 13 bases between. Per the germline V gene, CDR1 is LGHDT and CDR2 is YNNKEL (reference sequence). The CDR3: CASSQLGGLAEAFF. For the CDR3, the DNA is TGTGCCAGCAGCCAATTAGGGGGATTGGCTGAAGCTTTCTTT.

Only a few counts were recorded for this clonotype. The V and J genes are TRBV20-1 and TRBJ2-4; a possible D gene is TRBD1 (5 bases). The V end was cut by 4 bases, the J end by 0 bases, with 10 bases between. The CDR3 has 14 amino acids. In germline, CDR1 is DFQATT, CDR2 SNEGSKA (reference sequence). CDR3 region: CSAKDSLAKNIQYF. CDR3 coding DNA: TGCAGTGCTAAAGACAGTCTAGCCAAAAACATTCAGTACTTC.

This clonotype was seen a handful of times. The CDR3 reads CASSLRLAGVEDTQYF. The CDR3 nucleotides are TGTGCCAGCAGCTTAAGATTAGCGGGAGTGGAAGATACGCAGTATTTT. This chain links TRBV7-6 with TRBJ2-3, with 9 bases matching TRBD2. There are 16 residues in the CDR3. From germline, CDR1 is SGHVS and CDR2 FNYEAQ. V trimming: 2 bases; J trimming: 5 bases; junction bases outside the gene matches: 8.

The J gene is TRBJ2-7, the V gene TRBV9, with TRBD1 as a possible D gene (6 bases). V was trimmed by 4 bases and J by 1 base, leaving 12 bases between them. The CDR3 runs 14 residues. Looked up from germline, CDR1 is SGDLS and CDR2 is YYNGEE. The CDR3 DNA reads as TGTGCCAGCAGCCTCCGGGACACTTCCTACGAGCAGTACTTC. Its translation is CASSLRDTSYEQYF. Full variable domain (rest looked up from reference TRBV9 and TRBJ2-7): DSGVTQTPKHLITATGQRVTLRCSPRSGDLSVYWYQQSLDQGLQFLIQYYNGEERAKGNILERFSAQQFPDLHSELNLSSLELGDSALYFCASSLRDTSYEQYFGPGTRLTVT.

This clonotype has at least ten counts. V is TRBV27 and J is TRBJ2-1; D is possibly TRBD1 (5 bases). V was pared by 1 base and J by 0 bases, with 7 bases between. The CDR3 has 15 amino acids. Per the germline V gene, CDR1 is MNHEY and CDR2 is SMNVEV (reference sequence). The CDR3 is CASSLWQGSYNEQFF. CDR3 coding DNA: TGTGCCAGCAGTTTATGGCAGGGCTCCTACAATGAGCAGTTCTTC.

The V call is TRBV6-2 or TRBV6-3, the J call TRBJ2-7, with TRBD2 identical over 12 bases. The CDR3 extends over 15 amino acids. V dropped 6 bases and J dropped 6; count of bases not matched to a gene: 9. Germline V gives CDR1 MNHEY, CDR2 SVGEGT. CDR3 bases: TGTGCCAGCAGGGCCCGACTAGCGGGAGAGCGCGAGCAGTACTTC. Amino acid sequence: CASRARLAGEREQYF.

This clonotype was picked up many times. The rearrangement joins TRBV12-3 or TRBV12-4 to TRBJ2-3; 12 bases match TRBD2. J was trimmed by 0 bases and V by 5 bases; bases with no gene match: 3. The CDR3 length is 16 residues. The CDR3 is CASSPLAGGSTDTQYF. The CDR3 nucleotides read TGTGCCAGCAGTCCCCTAGCGGGAGGGAGCACAGATACGCAGTATTTT.

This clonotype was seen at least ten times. In DNA, the CDR3 is TGTGCCAGCAGAACTCGGCAGGGAGCCTACGAGCAGTACTTC. Translated: CASRTRQGAYEQYF. V and J are TRBV27 and TRBJ2-7, with D perhaps being TRBD1 or TRBD2 (5 bases each). The CDR3 consists of 14 residues. V was shortened by 6 bases and J by 2 bases, with 14 bases between the two germline ends. From germline, CDR1 is MNHEY and CDR2 SMNVEV (reference sequence).

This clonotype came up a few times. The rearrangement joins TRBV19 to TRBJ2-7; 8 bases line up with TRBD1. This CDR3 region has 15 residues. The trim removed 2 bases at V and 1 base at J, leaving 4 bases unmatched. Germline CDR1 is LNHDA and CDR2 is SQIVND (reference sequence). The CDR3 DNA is TGTGCCAGTAGTATATGGGGGACAGGATCCTACGAGCAGTACTTC. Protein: CASSIWGTGSYEQYF.

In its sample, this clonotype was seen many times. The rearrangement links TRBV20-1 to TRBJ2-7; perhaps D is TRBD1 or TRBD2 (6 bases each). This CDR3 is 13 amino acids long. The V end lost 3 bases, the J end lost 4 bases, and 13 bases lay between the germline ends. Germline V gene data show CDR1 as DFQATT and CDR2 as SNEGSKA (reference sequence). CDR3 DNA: TGCAGTGCTAGGATCGGGGGCGGATACGAGCAGTACTTC. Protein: CSARIGGGYEQYF.

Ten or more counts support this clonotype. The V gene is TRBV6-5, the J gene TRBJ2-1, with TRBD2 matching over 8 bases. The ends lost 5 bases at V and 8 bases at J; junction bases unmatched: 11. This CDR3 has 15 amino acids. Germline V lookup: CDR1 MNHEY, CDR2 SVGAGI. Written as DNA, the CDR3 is TGTGCCAGCAGTCAAAGGGCGGGACTAGGGCATGAGCAGTTCTTC. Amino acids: CASSQRAGLGHEQFF.

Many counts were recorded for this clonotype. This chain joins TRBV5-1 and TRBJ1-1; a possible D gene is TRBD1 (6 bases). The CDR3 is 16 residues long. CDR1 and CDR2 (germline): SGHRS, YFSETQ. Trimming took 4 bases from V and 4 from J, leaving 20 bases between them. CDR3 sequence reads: CASSPQGPEEGTEAFF. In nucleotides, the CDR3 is TGCGCCAGCAGCCCACAGGGACCAGAAGAGGGCACTGAAGCTTTCTTT.

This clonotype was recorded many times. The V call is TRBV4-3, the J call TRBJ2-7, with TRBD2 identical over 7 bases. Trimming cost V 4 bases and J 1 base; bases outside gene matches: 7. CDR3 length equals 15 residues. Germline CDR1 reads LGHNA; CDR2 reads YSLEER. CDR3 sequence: CASSPTASGSYEQYF. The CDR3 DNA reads TGCGCCAGCAGCCCTACTGCTAGCGGTTCCTACGAGCAGTACTTC.

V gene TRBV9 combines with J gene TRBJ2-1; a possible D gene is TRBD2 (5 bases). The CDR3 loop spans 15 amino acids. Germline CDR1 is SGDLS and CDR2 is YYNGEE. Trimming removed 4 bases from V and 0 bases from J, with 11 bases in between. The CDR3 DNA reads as TGTGCCAGCAGCCCCGGGGAGCCCTCCTACAATGAGCAGTTCTTC. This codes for CASSPGEPSYNEQFF. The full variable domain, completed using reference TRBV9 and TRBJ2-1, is DSGVTQTPKHLITATGQRVTLRCSPRSGDLSVYWYQQSLDQGLQFLIQYYNGEERAKGNILERFSAQQFPDLHSELNLSSLELGDSALYFCASSPGEPSYNEQFFGPGTRLTVL.

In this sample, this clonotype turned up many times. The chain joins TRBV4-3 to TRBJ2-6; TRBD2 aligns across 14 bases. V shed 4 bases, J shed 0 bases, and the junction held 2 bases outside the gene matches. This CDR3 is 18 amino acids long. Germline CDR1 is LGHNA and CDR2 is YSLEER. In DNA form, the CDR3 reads TGCGCCAGCAGCCTCGGGACTAGCGGGGGCTCTGGGGCCAACGTCCTGACTTTC. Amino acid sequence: CASSLGTSGGSGANVLTF.

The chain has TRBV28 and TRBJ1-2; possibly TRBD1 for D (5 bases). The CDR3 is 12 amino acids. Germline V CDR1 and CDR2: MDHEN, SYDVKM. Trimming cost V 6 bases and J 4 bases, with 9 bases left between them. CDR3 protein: CASRQTAYGYTF. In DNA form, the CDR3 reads TGTGCCAGCAGGCAGACAGCCTATGGCTACACCTTC.

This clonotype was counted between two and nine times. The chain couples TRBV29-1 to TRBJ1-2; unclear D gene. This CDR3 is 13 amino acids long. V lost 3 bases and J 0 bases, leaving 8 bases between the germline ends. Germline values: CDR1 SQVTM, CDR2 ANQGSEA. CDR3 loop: CSVDPEANYGYTF. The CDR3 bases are TGCAGCGTTGATCCAGAAGCTAACTATGGCTACACCTTC.

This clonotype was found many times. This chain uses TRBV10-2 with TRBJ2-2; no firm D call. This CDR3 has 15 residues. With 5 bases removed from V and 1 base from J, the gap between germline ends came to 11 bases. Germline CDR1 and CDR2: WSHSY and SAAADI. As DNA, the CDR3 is TGCGCCAGCAGTACGGCTTTCCGGAACACCGGGGAGCTGTTTTTT. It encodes CASSTAFRNTGELFF.

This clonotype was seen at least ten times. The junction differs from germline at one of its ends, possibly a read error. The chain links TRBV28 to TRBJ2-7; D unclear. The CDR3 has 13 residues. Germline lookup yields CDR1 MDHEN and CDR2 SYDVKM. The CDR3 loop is CASSLPGPQGRFF. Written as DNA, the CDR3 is TGTGCCAGCAGTTTACCTGGACCCCAAGGCCGTTTCTTC.

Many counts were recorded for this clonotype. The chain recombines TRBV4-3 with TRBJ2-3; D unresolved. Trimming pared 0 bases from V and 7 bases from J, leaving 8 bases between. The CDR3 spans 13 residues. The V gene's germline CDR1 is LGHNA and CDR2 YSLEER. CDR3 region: CASSQERRYTQYF. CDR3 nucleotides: TGCGCCAGCAGCCAAGAGAGACGTTATACGCAGTATTTT.